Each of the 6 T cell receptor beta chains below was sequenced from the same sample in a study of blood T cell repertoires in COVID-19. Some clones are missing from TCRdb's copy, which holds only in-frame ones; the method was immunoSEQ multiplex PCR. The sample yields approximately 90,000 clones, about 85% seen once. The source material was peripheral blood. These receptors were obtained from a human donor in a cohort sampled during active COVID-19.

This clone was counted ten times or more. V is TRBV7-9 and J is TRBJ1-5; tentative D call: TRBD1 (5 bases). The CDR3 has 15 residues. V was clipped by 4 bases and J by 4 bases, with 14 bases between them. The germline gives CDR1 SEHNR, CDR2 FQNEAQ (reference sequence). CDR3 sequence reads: CASSSSSAGNQPQHF. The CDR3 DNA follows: TGTGCCAGCAGCTCCAGTAGTGCAGGGAATCAGCCCCAGCATTTT.

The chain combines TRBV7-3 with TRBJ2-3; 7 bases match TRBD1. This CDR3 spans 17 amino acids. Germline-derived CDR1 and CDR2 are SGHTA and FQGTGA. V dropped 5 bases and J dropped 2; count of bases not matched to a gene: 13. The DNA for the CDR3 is TGTGCCAGCAGCCGAGCCTCCGGGACAGTCAACACAGATACGCAGTATTTT. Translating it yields CASSRASGTVNTDTQYF.

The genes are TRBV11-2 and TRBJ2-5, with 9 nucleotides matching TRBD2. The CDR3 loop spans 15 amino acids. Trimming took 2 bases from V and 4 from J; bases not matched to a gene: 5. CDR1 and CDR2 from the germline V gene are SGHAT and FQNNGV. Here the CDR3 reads CASSLLGGGAETQYF. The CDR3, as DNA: TGTGCCAGCAGCTTACTCGGCGGGGGGGCAGAGACCCAGTACTTC.

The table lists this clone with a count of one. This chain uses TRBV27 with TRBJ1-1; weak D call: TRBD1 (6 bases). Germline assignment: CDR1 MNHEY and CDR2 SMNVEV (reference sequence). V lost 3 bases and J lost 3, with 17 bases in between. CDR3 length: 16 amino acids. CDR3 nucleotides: TGTGCCAGCAGTTTCGCCAGACAGGTGTTGGACACTGAAGCTTTCTTT. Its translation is CASSFARQVLDTEAFF.

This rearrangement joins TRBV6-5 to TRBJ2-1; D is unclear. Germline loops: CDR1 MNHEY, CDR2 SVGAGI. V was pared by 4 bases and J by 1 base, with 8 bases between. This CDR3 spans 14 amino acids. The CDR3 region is CASSLSESYNEQFF. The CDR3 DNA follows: TGTGCCAGCAGTTTGAGTGAATCCTACAATGAGCAGTTCTTC.

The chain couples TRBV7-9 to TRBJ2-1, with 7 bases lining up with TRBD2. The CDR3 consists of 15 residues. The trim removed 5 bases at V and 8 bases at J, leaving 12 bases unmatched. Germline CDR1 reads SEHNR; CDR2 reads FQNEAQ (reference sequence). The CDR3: CASSPRRGSDHEQFF. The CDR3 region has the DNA TGTGCCAGCAGCCCCCGGCGGGGGTCAGACCATGAGCAGTTCTTC. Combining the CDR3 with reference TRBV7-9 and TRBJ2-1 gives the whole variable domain DTGVSQNPRHKITKRGQNVTFRCDPISEHNRLYWYRQTLGQGPEFLTYFQNEAQLEKSRLLSDRFSAERPKGSFSTLEIQRTEQGDSAMYLCASSPRRGSDHEQFFGPGTRLTVL.